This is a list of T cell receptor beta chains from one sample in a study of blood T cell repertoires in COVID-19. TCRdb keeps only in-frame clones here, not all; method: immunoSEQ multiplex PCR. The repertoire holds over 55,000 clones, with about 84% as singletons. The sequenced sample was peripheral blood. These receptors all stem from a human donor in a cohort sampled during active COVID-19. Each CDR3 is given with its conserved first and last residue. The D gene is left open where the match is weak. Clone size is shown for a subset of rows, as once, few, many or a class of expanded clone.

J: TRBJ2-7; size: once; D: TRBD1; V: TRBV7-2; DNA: TGTGCCAGCAGCTCTGCGGACAGGCTCGGGAAGCAGTACTTC; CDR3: CASSSADRLGKQYF
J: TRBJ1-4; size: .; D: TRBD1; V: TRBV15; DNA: TGTGCCACCAGCGAGGGACAGACAGTCGATGAAAAACTGTTTTTT; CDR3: CATSEGQTVDEKLFF
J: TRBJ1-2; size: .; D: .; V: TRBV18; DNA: TGTGCCAGCTCACCGGGCCGGGACAATTATGGCTACACCTTC; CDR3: CASSPGRDNYGYTF
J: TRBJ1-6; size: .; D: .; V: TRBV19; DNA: TGTGCCAGTACCCGCAGGGAAAATTCACCCCTCCACTTT; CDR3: CASTRRENSPLHF
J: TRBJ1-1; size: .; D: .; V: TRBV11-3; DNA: TGTGCCAGCAGCTTTAGACAACCGGCCGCTGAAGCTTTCTTT; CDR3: CASSFRQPAAEAFF
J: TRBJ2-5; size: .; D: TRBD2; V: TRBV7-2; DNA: TGTGCCAGCAGCTTAAAACTAGCGGGGGGGCGAGGGACCCAGTACTTC; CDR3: CASSLKLAGGRGTQYF
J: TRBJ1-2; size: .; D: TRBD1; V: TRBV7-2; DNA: TGTGCCAGCAGCCTACTCGAGGGGGCGTATGGCTACACCTTC; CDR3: CASSLLEGAYGYTF
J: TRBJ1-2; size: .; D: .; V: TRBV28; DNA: TGTGCCAGCGGCCAGGGGTACGGCTATGGCTACACCTTC; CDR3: CASGQGYGYGYTF
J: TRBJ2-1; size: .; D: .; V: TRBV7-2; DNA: TGTGCCAGCAGCTTAACAGACAATGAGCAGTTCTTC; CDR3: CASSLTDNEQFF
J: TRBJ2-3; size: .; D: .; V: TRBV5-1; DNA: TGCGCCACTGCGACGGGGGCGGGGGGCACAGATACGCAGTATTTT; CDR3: CATATGAGGTDTQYF
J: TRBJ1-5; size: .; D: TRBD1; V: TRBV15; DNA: TGTGCCACCAGCATATACCGGCCGACAGGGGGAAGCAATCAGCCCCAGCATTTT; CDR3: CATSIYRPTGGSNQPQHF
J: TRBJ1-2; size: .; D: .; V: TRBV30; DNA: TGTGCCTGGAATACAGCTAACTATGGCTACACCTTC; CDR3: CAWNTANYGYTF
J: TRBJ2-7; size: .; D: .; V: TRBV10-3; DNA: TGTGCCATCAGTGAGGGACAAGGGGGTTCGGACGAGCAGTACTTC; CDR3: CAISEGQGGSDEQYF
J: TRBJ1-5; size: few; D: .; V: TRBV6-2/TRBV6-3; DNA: TGTGCCAGCAGTGAGACACCGGATAGCAATCAGCCCCAGCATTTT; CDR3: CASSETPDSNQPQHF
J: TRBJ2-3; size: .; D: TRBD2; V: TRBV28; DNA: TGTGCCAGCAGTTTATCTGGGGGGGGCACAGATACGCAGTATTTT; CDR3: CASSLSGGGTDTQYF
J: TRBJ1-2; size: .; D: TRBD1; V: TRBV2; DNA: TGTGCCAGCAGTCCGGGACAGGGGGTGTCCTATGGCTACACCTTC; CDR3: CASSPGQGVSYGYTF
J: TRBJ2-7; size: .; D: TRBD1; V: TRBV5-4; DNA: TGTGCCAGCAGCTCCAAGACAGGGTCGATCTACGAGCAGTACTTC; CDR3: CASSSKTGSIYEQYF
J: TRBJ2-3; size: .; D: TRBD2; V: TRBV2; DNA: TGTGCCAGCCACGAGCGGGGCTCCCCGCCGTATACGCAGTATTTT; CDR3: CASHERGSPPYTQYF
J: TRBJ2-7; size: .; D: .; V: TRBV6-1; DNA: TGTGCCAGCAGTGAAAGGACTGGCAGGTCGAAAAACGAGCAGTACTTC; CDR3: CASSERTGRSKNEQYF
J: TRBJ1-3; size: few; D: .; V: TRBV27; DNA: TGTGCCAGCAGTTTATCCAGAAGTGGAAACACCATATATTTT; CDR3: CASSLSRSGNTIYF
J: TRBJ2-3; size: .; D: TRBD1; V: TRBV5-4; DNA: TGTGCCAGCAGCTGGAACAGGGGCTCCGCGCGGGATACGCAGTATTTT; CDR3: CASSWNRGSARDTQYF
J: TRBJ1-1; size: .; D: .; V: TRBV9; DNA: TGTGCCAGCCGACCGGGAGCCGGGAACTCTGAAGCTTTCTTT; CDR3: CASRPGAGNSEAFF
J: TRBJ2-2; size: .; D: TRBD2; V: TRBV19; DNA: TGTGCCAGTAGTATAGTGAAGCGGGGCACCGGGGAGCTGTTTTTT; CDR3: CASSIVKRGTGELFF
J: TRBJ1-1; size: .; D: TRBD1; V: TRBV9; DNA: TGTGCCAGCAGCCGATCCAGGGGGATCTCTGAAGCTTTCTTT; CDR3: CASSRSRGISEAFF
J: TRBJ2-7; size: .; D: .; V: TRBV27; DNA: TGTGCCAGCTCAAATATGGGGAGCTCCTACGAGCAGTACTTC; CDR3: CASSNMGSSYEQYF
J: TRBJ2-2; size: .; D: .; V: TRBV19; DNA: TGTGCCAGTAGTTCCTATCTGTGGTACAGTCACGCCGGGGAGCTGTTTTTT; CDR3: CASSSYLWYSHAGELFF
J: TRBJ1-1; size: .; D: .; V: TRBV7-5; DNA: TGTGCCAGAAGCTCCCCGAGGGGGCCAGAATTGAACACTGAAGCTTTCTTT; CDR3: CARSSPRGPELNTEAFF
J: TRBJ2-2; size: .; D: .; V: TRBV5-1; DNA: TGCGCCAGCAGCCCGGACGTTGCGGGCACCGGGGAGCTGTTTTTT; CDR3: CASSPDVAGTGELFF
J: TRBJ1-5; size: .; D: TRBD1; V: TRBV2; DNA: TGTGCCAGCAGTGGACAGGGGGGATGGCTTAGCAATCAGCCCCAGCATTTT; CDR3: CASSGQGGWLSNQPQHF
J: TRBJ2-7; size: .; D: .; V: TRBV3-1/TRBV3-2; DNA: TGTGCCAGCAGCCATCCGGGCGAGCAGTACTTC; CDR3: CASSHPGEQYF
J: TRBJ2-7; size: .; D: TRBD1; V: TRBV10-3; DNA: TGTGCCATCAGTGCGGGACAGGGGATCTACGAGCAGTACTTC; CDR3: CAISAGQGIYEQYF
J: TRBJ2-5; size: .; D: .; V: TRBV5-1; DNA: TGCGCCAGCAGCTTGGCCGGAACAGTCCAAGAGACCCAGTACTTC; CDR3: CASSLAGTVQETQYF
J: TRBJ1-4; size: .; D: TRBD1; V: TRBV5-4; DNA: TGTGCCAGCAGCCAGACAGGGGGTCTAAGTAATGAAAAACTGTTTTTT; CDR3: CASSQTGGLSNEKLFF
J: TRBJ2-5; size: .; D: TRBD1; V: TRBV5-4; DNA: TGTGCCAGCAGCAAGGGACAGGGGACGGAGACCCAGTACTTC; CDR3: CASSKGQGTETQYF
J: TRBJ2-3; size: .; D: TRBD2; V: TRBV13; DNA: TGTGCCAGCAGCACGCGATCATCCCCACTAGCGGGGTACACAGATACGCAGTATTTT; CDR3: CASSTRSSPLAGYTDTQYF
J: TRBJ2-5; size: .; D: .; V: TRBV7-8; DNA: TGTGCCAGCAGCTTAGCGCGGGGAATTGAGACCCAGTACTTC; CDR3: CASSLARGIETQYF
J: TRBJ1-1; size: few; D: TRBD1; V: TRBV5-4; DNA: TGTGCCAGCAGCCGGACAGGGTCGGGAACTGAAGCTTTCTTT; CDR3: CASSRTGSGTEAFF